This TCR beta chain was sequenced for a study of shared clonotypes between healthy human individuals. This clone was recorded at least ten times. The CDR3 is 13 residues long. Per the germline V gene, CDR1 is SNHLY and CDR2 is FYNNEI. V lost 9 bases to trimming and J lost 2 bases; unmatched junction nucleotides: 2. The table came from immunoSEQ multiplex PCR; TCRdb's copy has only in-frame clones and leaves some out. The sample contains approximately 720,000 clones, roughly 78% of which appear only once. The sequenced sample consisted of memory CD4+ T cells sorted from blood. Subset specified: CD45RA-negative fraction. The clonotype was recovered from a woman in her 30s in good health. The chain is built from TRBV2 and TRBJ1-3; the match to TRBD1 covers 9 bases. The CDR3 nucleotides are TGTGCCAGGGGGACAGGGACTGGAAACACCATATATTTT. This gives the protein CARGTGTGNTIYF.